This TCR beta chain was identified during a study of shared clonotypes between healthy human individuals. Study-level points and caveats: It was the non-shared clonotypes that had lower generation probabilities than clonotypes shared by all four donors.

The method was immunoSEQ multiplex PCR; TCRdb's version includes in-frame clones alone and lacks a portion of them. The table shows under 300,000 clones, with 65% occurring only once. With V trimmed by 8 bases and J by 3 bases, 10 bases remained unmatched. The CDR3 extends over 14 amino acids. Germline CDR1 WSHSY, CDR2 SAAADI. This clone was recorded once. The antigen is undetermined. This chain connects TRBV10-2 to TRBJ2-7; 7 bases match TRBD1. This clonotype originated in a man aged 25 to 40 in good health. Input material: memory CD4+ T cells sorted from blood. Subset here: CD45RA-negative fraction. The CDR3 reads CASRGGSSIYEQYF. DNA for the CDR3: TGCGCCAGCCGAGGGGGCTCATCCATCTACGAGCAGTACTTC.